A single TCR beta chain is shown here with its context. Its antigen remains unidentified. The PCR was carried out with 60 Vbeta primers and 13 Jbeta primers. Generated by immunoSEQ multiplex PCR, the TCRdb table keeps only in-frame clones and is missing some. The sample holds 150,000 to 200,000 clones. These data belong to a study of cytomegalovirus exposure and HLA in healthy donors. General study findings and limits: Researchers catalogued 160 or so TCR beta chains as cytomegalovirus-associated. Versus the approximately 700-donor mean, an Asian-associated ancestry cluster reportedly showed fewer N-insertions in a later analysis. Data from an earlier analysis indicated that most TCR beta V segments were productive either about 87% or about 30% of the time.

The TCR sequence derives from a woman aged 18-29 years in good health and CMV-seropositive. The sample consisted of PBMCs.

DNA for the CDR3: TGTCCGGGGTACACAGATACGCAGTATTTT. It is translated as CPGYTDTQYF. This chain connects TRBV7-7 to TRBJ2-3, with D possibly TRBD2 on 5 matching bases. This CDR3 has 10 amino acids. Germline V CDR1 and CDR2: SSHAT, FNYEAQ (reference sequence).